This T cell receptor (beta chain) emerged from a study of T cell repertoires in cytomegalovirus infection. V lost 3 bases, J lost 3 bases, and 9 bases lay in between. Germline values: CDR1 MNHEY, CDR2 SMNVEV (reference sequence). The CDR3 is 14 residues long. TCRdb ran MiXCR on the reads and lists one entry per CDR3 protein. Here the sample spans more than 400,000 distinct CDR3 sequences, about 25% being singletons. The sequencing sample was made of PBMCs. The chain links TRBV27 to TRBJ2-4; D perhaps matches TRBD2 (5 bases). This receptor was obtained from a human donor in good health (CMV status not recorded). Some clones in this sample may be carry-over from other donors' samples. CDR3 amino acids: CASSLRGLKNIQYF. The DNA for the CDR3 is TGTGCCAGCAGTTTGCGCGGACTCAAAAACATTCAGTACTTC.